Given below is one TCR beta chain in context. This clonotype was counted many times. The clone's antigen remains unknown. Base quality data are lacking; no much larger clone is found one base away. This sample is part of a study of prognosis after radiotherapy for stage I lung cancer (dated by TCRdb to the early 2020s). Turning to the overall study: Between April 2018 and January 2019, around 19 patients with stage I NSCLC were enrolled in Nanjing, China. Every patient was regarded as medically inoperable, because of comorbidities in eleven to twelve cases and refusal of surgery in several cases. Ages in the cohort of about a dozen men and a handful of women ranged from roughly 53 to 84 years, with a median of 74. About 20% of the 19 patients developed distant metastases after SBRT, at a median of roughly seven months; the other 15 showed no significant progression. Tumor histology was squamous cell carcinoma in several patients and adenocarcinoma in roughly 13. The study took one blood sample before SBRT and one after SBRT from each of approximately 20 patients and sequenced all 40 or so samples. Concurrent therapy was not administered to any patient alongside SBRT. Newly diagnosed primary stage I lung tumors were found in fourteen patients, while oligometastatic NSCLC after surgical resection of the primary tumor was found in several. Peripheral blood TCR beta repertoires were profiled in stage I NSCLC patients before and after stereotactic body radiotherapy, and the repertoires were related to distant failure. Using image-guided IMRT or VMAT, SBRT was delivered in 3 to 5 fractions at a biologically effective dose of at least 100 Gy. Broad study findings and their caveats: TRBV and TRBJ usage frequencies reportedly differed by metastasis status, in two V genes at baseline and in under 10 V and two J genes after SBRT. Post-SBRT Shannon entropy and its change from baseline were lower in patients who developed distant metastases; baseline Shannon entropy was not associated with metastases. Tumor specificity of expanded TCR clones was not determined. No adjustment for multiple comparisons was applied to any of the reported P values. The study was limited by its small cohort and short follow-up, and the findings require independent validation. A decrease in unique TCR clone counts was observed after SBRT (median around 9,800 before versus several thousand after; Wilcoxon paired P=0.011).

Two rounds of multiplex PCR were used to amplify the TCR beta CDR3 region from genomic DNA. In the first PCR round, primers specific to each TRBV and TRBJ gene were used, and the primer sequences were filed in Chinese patent CN105087789A. The second PCR round used universal primers. The Roche High Pure PCR Template Preparation Kit was used to extract genomic DNA from the frozen PBMCs. An Illumina HiSeq 3000 was used to sequence the libraries paired-end with 151 bp reads. The paper's data handling went like this. CutAdapt was used to discard raw reads that did not contain the multiplex PCR primer sequences. High-quality paired reads were merged into contigs with PEAR. By aligning each contig to reference sequences, MiXCR assigned the TRB V, D and J gene segments to that contig. To remove sequencing errors, CDR3 sequences were clustered according to base quality and sequence similarity. Shannon entropy normalized by the natural log of productive TCR sequence number was used as the measure of diversity. To get clonality, Shannon entropy was divided by the natural log of the number of unique clonotypes, and that result was subtracted from one. Using the Youden index from ROC curves, the researchers picked the repertoire-metric cut-offs for progression-free survival, and all analyses were carried out in R 3.5.3. TCRdb redid the processing of the public reads, applying fastp at Q25 and MiXCR, and retained in-frame beta chains. For every CDR3 protein sequence, its rows merge into one entry that carries the most common genes and DNA. The V and J calls reflect TCRdb's pipeline rather than the authors' work. A total of around 30,000 distinct CDR3 sequences appear in this sample, under 40% of them only once. In total, the top ten clones hold approximately 17% of the sample.

A history of other malignancies or of prior chemotherapy or radiotherapy was absent in all patients, and node-negative disease was shown on CT and PET/CT in all patients. At each of two time points, around 5.7 milliliters of peripheral venous blood were collected in EDTA tubes. PBMCs were isolated by Ficoll-Paque Plus density-gradient centrifugation. Immediately after collection, samples were stored at -80 degrees C until analysis. Trimming at the junction amounts to 0 bases on V and 5 bases on J, and the germline ends lie 10 bases apart. Via the germline V gene (reference sequence), CDR1 is SEHNR and CDR2 FQNEAQ. Including the terminal cysteine and phenylalanine, the CDR3 comprises 14 residues. The sequence is cut down to CDR3 DNA, 42 bases in frame from base 1.

The input for sequencing was PBMCs, taken before or after stereotactic body radiation therapy (not recorded which). The TCR sequence derives from a donor over 45 with non-small cell lung cancer. The sequence links TRBV7-9 to TRBJ2-5; matching of 5 bases hints at TRBD1 as the D gene. The CDR3 is CASSLASGYETQYF. Here is the DNA: TGTGCCAGCAGCTTAGCATCAGGGTATGAGACCCAGTACTTC.